This entry features one TCR beta chain sequence. This CDR3 comprises 12 residues. V lost 10 bases to trimming and J lost 8 bases, with 12 bases between them. CDR1 is ENHRY, CDR2 SYGVKD, per germline. This sample was taken from a study of blood T cell repertoires in COVID-19. Study-wide context: Acute and convalescent COVID-19 samples came from the United States, Italy and Spain. Sources were T cells, B-cell-depleted T cells, or PBMCs; the material itself was cDNA or gDNA.

In the source study's methods: Amplification from reference gene primers served as the basis for estimated nucleated cell counts. The table came from immunoSEQ multiplex PCR; TCRdb's copy has only in-frame clones and leaves some out. The DNA was the basis for D and trimming; V, J and clone size are from that table. The profile shows about 380,000 clones, around 85% of them singletons. The TCR sequence derives from a woman between 18 and 29 years old with acute or convalescent COVID-19. Sequencing was carried out using peripheral blood. V usage is TRBV10-3 and J usage is TRBJ1-6; no clear D gene. The CDR3 bases are TGTGCCACCCACAACGATGATTCACCCCTCCACTTT. Protein product: CATHNDDSPLHF.